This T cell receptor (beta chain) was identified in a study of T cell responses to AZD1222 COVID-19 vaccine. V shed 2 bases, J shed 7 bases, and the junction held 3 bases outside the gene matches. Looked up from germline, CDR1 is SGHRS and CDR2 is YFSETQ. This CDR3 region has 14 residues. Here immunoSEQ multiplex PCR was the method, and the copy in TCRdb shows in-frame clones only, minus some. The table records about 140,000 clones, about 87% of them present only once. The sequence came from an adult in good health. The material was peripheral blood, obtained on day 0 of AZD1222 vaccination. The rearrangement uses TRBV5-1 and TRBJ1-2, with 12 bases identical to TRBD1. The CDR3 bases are TGCGCCAGCAGCTTTGGGACAGGGGGCGGTGGCTACACCTTC. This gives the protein CASSFGTGGGGYTF.